What follows are 14 T cell receptor beta chains derived from one specimen sequenced in a study of blood T cell repertoires in COVID-19. The repertoire was sequenced with immunoSEQ multiplex PCR; TCRdb's copy has only in-frame clones and lacks some. The table lists 50,000 to 60,000 clones, about 90% of them singletons. The sequenced sample was peripheral blood. Source of these receptors: a man at least 80 years old with active or convalescent COVID-19.

This rearrangement joins TRBV7-6 to TRBJ2-5, with unresolved D. The germline V gene encodes CDR1 SGHVS and CDR2 FNYEAQ. This CDR3 contains 12 residues. The V end lost 1 base, the J end lost 5 bases, and 5 bases lay between the germline ends. CDR3 loop: CASSLVSETQYF. CDR3 nucleotides: TGTGCCAGCAGCTTAGTTTCGGAGACCCAGTACTTC.

This clone came up a few times. This rearrangement joins TRBV28 to TRBJ2-7, with 11 bases that match TRBD2. The CDR3 covers 14 residues. Germline V gene data show CDR1 as MDHEN and CDR2 as SYDVKM. J gave up 7 bases and V 3 bases, and 5 bases lay outside the gene matches. In nucleotides, the CDR3 is TGTGCCAGCAGTTTTAGCGGGAGGGCAGGTGAGCAGTACTTC. Translating gives CASSFSGRAGEQYF.

The chain has TRBV6-5 and TRBJ1-1; 7 bases map to TRBD1. The J segment lost 0 bases and the V segment lost 2 bases, leaving 3 bases of the junction unmatched. From germline, CDR1 is MNHEY and CDR2 SVGAGI. The CDR3 totals 15 residues. CDR3 region: CASSYGGTVNTEAFF. The CDR3 DNA reads as TGTGCCAGCAGTTACGGAGGGACAGTGAACACTGAAGCTTTCTTT.

The chain couples TRBV19 to TRBJ2-5; 8 nucleotides match TRBD1. This CDR3 comprises 16 residues. Per the germline V gene, CDR1 is LNHDA and CDR2 is SQIVND (reference sequence). V was clipped by 7 bases and J by 4 bases; unmatched bases: 14. The CDR3 loop reads CASTQSWTGMLETQYF. The CDR3 region has the DNA TGTGCCAGTACCCAATCTTGGACAGGGATGTTAGAGACCCAGTACTTC.

The rearrangement uses TRBV28 and TRBJ1-2; D is unresolved. V lost 5 bases and J 8 bases, leaving 12 bases between the germline ends. The CDR3 runs 12 residues. Germline V gene data show CDR1 as MDHEN and CDR2 as SYDVKM. Written as DNA, the CDR3 is TGTGCCAGCAGTCCCATACAAAGAGGCTACACCTTC. Translating it yields CASSPIQRGYTF.

This chain connects TRBV5-1 to TRBJ2-7; no clear D. Germline values: CDR1 SGHRS, CDR2 YFSETQ. Deletions cut 1 base from V and 4 bases from J, with 15 bases between. This CDR3 is 15 amino acids long. The CDR3 DNA follows: TGCGCCAGCAGCTTGTTCCAGAGCCAGGTGTACGAGCAGTACTTC. Its protein product is CASSLFQSQVYEQYF. Full variable domain (missing parts from reference TRBV5-1 and TRBJ2-7): KAGVTQTPRYLIKTRGQQVTLSCSPISGHRSVSWYQQTPGQGLQFLFEYFSETQRNKGNFPGRFSGRQFSNSRSEMNVSTLELGDSALYLCASSLFQSQVYEQYFGPGTRLTVT.

V and J are TRBV7-3 and TRBJ2-3; TRBD2 aligns across 9 bases. The CDR3 extends over 16 amino acids. Germline V gene lookup returns CDR1 SGHTA and CDR2 FQGTGA. V lost 3 bases, J lost 1 base, and 5 bases stayed unmatched. The CDR3: CASSFGTSRGTDTQYF. The CDR3 bases are TGTGCCAGCAGCTTCGGGACTAGCCGAGGCACAGATACGCAGTATTTT.

The chain has TRBV5-1 and TRBJ1-6; 8 bases agree with TRBD1. The V segment lost 7 bases and the J segment 6 bases; nucleotides outside the gene matches: 6. The germline CDR1 and CDR2 sequences are SGHRS and YFSETQ. The CDR3 is 14 residues long. The DNA of the CDR3 is TGCGCCAGCGAACAGGGGGGGGGTAATTCACCCCTCCACTTT. Translation: CASEQGGGNSPLHF.

The V call is TRBV19, the J call TRBJ2-1; D uncertain. Trimming stripped 0 bases from V and 10 bases from J, with 7 bases between. The CDR3 covers 12 residues. Germline V gene sequence: CDR1 LNHDA, CDR2 SQIVND (reference sequence). The CDR3 loop reads CASSIEQSEQFF. The DNA for the CDR3 is TGTGCCAGTAGTATAGAACAGTCCGAGCAGTTCTTC.

This clone was picked up one time. V usage is TRBV9 and J usage is TRBJ2-3, with TRBD2 identical over 11 bases. Trimming cost V 0 bases and J 10 bases; bases outside gene matches: 4. From germline, CDR1 is SGDLS and CDR2 YYNGEE. The CDR3 is 14 amino acids. The CDR3 here is CASSVGTSGSAQYF. CDR3 coding DNA: TGTGCCAGCAGCGTAGGAACTAGCGGGAGTGCGCAGTATTTT.

The V call is TRBV6-1, the J call TRBJ2-3, with D possibly being TRBD2 (7 bases). The V gene lost 3 bases and the J gene lost 5 bases, with 15 bases spanning the gap. This CDR3 region has 15 residues. Germline CDR1 MNHNS, CDR2 SASEGT. For the CDR3, the DNA is TGTGCCAGCAGTGAGTTGCGGGGGCTGGGAGATACGCAGTATTTT. This translates into CASSELRGLGDTQYF.

V usage is TRBV2 and J usage is TRBJ2-5, with D possibly matching TRBD2 (7 bases). This CDR3 spans 14 amino acids. Trimming stripped 4 bases from V and 5 bases from J, with 14 bases between. Germline CDR1 SNHLY, CDR2 FYNNEI. CDR3 residues: CASSVAGEGETQYF. The CDR3 bases are TGTGCCAGCAGTGTGGCAGGGGAGGGGGAGACCCAGTACTTC.

This rearrangement joins TRBV7-8 to TRBJ2-5, with a tentative D call TRBD2 (6 bases). Germline assignment: CDR1 SGHVS and CDR2 FQNEAQ. V lost 5 bases and J lost 2, with 12 bases in between. There are 14 residues in the CDR3. The CDR3 loop reads CASSAWRGQETQYF. The CDR3 DNA is TGTGCCAGCAGCGCTTGGCGGGGACAAGAGACCCAGTACTTC.

This chain links TRBV14 with TRBJ2-1; the D is unclear. Per germline, CDR1 SGHDN and CDR2 FVKESK. The CDR3 contains 17 residues. V lost 3 bases to trimming and J lost 0 bases, with 15 bases between them. The CDR3 protein is CASSQLDGRSSYNEQFF. In DNA form, the CDR3 reads TGTGCCAGCAGCCAGCTCGACGGCCGGAGCTCCTACAATGAGCAGTTCTTC.